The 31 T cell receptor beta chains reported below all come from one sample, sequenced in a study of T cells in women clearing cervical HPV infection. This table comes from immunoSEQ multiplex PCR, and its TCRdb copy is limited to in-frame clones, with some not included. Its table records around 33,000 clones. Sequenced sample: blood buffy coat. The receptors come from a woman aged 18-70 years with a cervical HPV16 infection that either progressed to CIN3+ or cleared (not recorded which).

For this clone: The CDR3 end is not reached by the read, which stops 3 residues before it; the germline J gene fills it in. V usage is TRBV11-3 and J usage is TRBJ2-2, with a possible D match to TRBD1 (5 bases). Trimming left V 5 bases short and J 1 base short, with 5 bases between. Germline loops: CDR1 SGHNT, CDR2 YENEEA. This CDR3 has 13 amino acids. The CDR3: CASSDRNTGELFF. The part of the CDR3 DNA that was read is TGTGCCAGCAGCGACAGGAACACCGGGGAG.

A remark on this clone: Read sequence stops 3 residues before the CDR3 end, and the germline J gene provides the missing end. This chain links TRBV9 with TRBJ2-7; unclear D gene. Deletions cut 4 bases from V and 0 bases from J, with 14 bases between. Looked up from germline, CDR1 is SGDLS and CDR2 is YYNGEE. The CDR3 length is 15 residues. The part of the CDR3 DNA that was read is TGTGCCAGCAGCCCCTCCTTTGCGGACTCCTACGAG. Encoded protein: CASSPSFADSYE. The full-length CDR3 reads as CASSPSFADSYEQYF. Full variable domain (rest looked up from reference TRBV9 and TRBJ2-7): DSGVTQTPKHLITATGQRVTLRCSPRSGDLSVYWYQQSLDQGLQFLIQYYNGEERAKGNILERFSAQQFPDLHSELNLSSLELGDSALYFCASSPSFADSYEQYFGPGTRLTVT.

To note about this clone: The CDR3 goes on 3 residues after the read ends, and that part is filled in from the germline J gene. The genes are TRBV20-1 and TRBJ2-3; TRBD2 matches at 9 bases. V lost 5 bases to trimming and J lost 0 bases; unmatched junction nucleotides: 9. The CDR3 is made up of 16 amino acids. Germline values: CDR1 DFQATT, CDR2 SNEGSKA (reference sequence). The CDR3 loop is CSARLIAGASTDTQYF. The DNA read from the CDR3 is TGCAGTGCTCGACTTATAGCGGGAGCTAGCACAGATACG.

The CDR3: CASSPGQGYGQYF. The DNA read from the CDR3 is TGTGCCAGCAGCCCGGGACAGGGCTATGGT. The rearrangement joins TRBV7-9 to TRBJ2-4, with 9 bases aligning to TRBD1. The read finishes 3 residues shy of the CDR3 end, and the germline J gene is used to complete it. The CDR3 length is 13 residues. Germline-derived CDR1 and CDR2 are SEHNR and FQNEAQ (reference sequence).

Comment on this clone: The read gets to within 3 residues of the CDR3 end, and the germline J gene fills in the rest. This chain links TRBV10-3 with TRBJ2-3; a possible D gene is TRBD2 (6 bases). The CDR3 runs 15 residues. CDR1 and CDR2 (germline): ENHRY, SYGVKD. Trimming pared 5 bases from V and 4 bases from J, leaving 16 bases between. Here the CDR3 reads CAISNRVAASDTQYF. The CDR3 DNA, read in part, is TGTGCCATCAGTAATAGGGTAGCGGCCTCAGATACG.

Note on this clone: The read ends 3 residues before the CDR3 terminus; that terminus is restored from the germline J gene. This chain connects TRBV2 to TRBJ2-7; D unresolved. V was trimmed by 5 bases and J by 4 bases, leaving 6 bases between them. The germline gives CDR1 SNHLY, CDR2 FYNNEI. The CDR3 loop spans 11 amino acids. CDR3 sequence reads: CASSSVYEQYF. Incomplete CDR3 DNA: TGTGCCAGCAGTTCAGTTTACGAG. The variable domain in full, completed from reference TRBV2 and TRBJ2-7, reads EPEVTQTPSHQVTQMGQEVILRCVPISNHLYFYWYRQILGQKVEFLVSFYNNEISEKSEIFDDQFSVERPDGSNFTLKIRSTKLEDSAMYFCASSSVYEQYFGPGTRLTVT.

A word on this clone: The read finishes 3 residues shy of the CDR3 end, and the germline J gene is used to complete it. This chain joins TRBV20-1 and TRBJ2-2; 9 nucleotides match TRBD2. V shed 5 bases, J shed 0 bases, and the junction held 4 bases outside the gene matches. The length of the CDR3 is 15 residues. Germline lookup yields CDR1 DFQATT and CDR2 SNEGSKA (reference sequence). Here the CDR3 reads CSAHSGSANTGELFF. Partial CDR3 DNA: TGCAGTGCTCATAGCGGGAGCGCGAACACCGGGGAG.

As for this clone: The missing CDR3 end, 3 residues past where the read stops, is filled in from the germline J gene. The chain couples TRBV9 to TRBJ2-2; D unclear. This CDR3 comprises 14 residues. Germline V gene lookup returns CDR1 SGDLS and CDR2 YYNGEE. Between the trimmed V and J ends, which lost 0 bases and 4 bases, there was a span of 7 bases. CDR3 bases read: TGTGCCAGCAGCGTAGGGTCGGGCACCGGGGAG. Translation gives CASSVGSGTGE. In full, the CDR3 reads CASSVGSGTGELFF. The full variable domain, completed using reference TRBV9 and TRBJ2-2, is DSGVTQTPKHLITATGQRVTLRCSPRSGDLSVYWYQQSLDQGLQFLIQYYNGEERAKGNILERFSAQQFPDLHSELNLSSLELGDSALYFCASSVGSGTGELFFGEGSRLTVL.

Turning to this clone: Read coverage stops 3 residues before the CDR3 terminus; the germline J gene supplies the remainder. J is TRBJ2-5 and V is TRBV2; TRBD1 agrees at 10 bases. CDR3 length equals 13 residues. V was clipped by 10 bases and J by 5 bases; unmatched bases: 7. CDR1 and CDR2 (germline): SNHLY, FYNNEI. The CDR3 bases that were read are TGTGCCAAACGGGACAGGGGAGATGAGACC. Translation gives CAKRDRGDET. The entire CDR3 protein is CAKRDRGDETQYF.

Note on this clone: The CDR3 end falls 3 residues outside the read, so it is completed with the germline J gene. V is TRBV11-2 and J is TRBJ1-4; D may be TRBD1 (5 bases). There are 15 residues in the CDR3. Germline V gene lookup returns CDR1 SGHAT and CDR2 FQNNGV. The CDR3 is CASSLEPSGANVLFF. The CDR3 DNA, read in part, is TGTGCCAGCAGCTTAGAGCCCTCTGGGGCCAACGTA.

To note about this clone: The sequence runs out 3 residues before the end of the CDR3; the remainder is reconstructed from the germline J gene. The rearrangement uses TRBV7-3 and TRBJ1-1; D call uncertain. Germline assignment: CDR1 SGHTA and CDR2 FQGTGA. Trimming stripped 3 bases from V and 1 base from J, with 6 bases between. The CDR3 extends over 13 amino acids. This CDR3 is CASSFEGNTEAFF. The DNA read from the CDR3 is TGTGCCAGCAGCTTTGAGGGGAACACTGAA.

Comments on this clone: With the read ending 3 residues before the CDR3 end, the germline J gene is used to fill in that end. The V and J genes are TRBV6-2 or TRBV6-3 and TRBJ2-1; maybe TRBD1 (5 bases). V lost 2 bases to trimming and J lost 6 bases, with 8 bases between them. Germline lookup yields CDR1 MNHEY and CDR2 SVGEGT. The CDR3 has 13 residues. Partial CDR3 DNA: TGTGCCAGCAGTTACGGCAGGGTCAATGAG. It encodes CASSYGRVNE. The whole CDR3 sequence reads CASSYGRVNEQFF.

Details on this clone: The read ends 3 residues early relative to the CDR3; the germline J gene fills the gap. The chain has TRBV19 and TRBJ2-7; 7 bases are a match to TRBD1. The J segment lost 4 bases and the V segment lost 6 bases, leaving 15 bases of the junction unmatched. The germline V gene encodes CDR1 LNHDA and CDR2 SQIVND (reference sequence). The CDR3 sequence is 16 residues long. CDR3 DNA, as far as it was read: TGTGCCAGTAGCTATAGGGCACCGGAACAGGGGTACGAG. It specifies CASSYRAPEQGYE. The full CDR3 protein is CASSYRAPEQGYEQYF.

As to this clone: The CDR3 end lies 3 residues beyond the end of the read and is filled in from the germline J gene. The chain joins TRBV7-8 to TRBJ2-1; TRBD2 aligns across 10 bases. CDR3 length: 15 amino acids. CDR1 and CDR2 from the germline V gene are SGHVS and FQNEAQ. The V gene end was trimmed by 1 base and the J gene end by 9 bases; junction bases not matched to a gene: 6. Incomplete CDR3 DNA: TGTGCCAGCAGCTTAGGGCTAGCGGGAGCTCGTGAG. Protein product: CASSLGLAGARE. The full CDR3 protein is CASSLGLAGAREQFF.

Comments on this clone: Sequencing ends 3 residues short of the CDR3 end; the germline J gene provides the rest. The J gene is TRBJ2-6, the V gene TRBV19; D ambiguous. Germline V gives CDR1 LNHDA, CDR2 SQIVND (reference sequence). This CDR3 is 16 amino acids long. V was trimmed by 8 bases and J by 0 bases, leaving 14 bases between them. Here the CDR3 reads CASAPGRLSGANVLTF. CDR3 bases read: TGTGCCAGTGCCCCAGGCCGGCTCTCTGGGGCCAACGTC.

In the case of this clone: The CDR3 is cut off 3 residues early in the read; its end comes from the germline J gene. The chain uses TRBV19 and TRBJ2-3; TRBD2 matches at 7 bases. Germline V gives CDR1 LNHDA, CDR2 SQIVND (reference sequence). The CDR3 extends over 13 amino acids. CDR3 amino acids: CASSVGGNQPQYF. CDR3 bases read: TGTGCCAGTAGTGTGGGGGGGAACCAGCCG.

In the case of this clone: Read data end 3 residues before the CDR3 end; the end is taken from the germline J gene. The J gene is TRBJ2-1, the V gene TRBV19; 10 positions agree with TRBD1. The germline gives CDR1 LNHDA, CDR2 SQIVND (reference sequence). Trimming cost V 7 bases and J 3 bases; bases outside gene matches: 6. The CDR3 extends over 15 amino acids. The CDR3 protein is CASTRRTGGYNEQFF. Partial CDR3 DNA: TGTGCCAGTACCCGACGGACAGGGGGCTACAATGAG.

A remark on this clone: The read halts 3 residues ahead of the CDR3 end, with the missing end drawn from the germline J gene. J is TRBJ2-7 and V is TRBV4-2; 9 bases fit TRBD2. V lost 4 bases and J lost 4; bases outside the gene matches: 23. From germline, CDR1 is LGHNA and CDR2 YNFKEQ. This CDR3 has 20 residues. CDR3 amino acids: CASSRPSGRRLAERVYEQYF. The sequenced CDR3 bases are TGTGCCAGCAGCCGCCCCTCCGGGCGGAGACTAGCGGAAAGGGTTTACGAG.

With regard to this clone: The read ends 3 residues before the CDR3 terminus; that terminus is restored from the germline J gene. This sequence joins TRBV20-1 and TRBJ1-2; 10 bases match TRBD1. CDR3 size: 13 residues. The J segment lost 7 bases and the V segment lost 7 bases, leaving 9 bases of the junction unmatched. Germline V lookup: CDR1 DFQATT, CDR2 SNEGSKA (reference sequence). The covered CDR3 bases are TGCAGTGGTACGGACAGGGGGTCTGGTGGC. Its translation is CSGTDRGSGG. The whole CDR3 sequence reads CSGTDRGSGGYTF.

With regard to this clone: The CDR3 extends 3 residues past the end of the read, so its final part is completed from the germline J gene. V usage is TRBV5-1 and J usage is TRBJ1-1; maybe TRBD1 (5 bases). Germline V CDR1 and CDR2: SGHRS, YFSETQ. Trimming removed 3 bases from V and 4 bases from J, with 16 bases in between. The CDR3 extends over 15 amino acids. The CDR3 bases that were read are TGCGCCAGCAGCTCGGACCGCGAGCAGGGCACTGAA. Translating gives CASSSDREQGTE. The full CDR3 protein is CASSSDREQGTEAFF.

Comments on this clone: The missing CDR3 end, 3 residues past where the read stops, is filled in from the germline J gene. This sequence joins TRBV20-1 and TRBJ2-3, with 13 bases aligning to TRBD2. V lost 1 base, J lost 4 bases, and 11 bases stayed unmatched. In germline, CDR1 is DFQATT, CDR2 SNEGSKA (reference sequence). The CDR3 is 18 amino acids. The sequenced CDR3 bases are TGCAGTGCTAGAGCCGTACTAGCGGGAGGGCCCACCGCAGATACG. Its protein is CSARAVLAGGPTADT. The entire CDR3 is CSARAVLAGGPTADTQYF.

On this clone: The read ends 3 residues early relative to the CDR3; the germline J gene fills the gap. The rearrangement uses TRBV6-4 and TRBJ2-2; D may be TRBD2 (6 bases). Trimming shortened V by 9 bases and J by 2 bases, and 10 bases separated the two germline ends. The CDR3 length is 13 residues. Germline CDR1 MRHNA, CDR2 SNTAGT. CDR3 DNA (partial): TGTGCCAGTAGACTAGAAAACACCGGGGAG. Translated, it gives CASRLENTGE. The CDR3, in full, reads CASRLENTGELFF.

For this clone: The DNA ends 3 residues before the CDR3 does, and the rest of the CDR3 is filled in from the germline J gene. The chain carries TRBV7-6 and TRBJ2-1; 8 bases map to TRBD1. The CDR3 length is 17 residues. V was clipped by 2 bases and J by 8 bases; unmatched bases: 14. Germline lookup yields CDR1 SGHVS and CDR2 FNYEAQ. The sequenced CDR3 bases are TGTGCCAGCAGCTTAAGCCAGGGGGCGGGTTTAGGCGATGAG. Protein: CASSLSQGAGLGDE. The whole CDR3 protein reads CASSLSQGAGLGDEQFF.

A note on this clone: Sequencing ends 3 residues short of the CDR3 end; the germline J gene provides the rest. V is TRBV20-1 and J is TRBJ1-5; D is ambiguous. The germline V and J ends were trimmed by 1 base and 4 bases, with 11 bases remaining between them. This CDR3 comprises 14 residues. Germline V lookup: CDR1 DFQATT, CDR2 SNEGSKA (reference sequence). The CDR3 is CSARGGEGNQPQHF. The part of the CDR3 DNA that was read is TGCAGTGCTAGAGGCGGGGAGGGAAATCAGCCC.

The CDR3 reads CASTPIAGEGPYEQYF. The CDR3 bases that were read are TGTGCCAGCACTCCCATAGCGGGAGAAGGCCCCTACGAG. The rearrangement joins TRBV5-4 to TRBJ2-7, with 9 bases fitting TRBD2. The read falls 3 residues short of the CDR3 end, and the missing part is taken from the germline J gene. The CDR3 covers 16 residues. From germline, CDR1 is SGHNT and CDR2 YYREEE (reference sequence). Trimming took 6 bases from V and 2 from J; bases not matched to a gene: 12.

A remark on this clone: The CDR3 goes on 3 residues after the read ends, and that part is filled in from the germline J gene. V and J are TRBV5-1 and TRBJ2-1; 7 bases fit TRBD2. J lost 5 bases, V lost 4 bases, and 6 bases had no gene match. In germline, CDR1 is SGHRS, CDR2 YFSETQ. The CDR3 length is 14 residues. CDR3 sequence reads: CASSLTSANNEQFF. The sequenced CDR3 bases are TGCGCCAGCAGCCTCACTAGCGCGAACAATGAG.

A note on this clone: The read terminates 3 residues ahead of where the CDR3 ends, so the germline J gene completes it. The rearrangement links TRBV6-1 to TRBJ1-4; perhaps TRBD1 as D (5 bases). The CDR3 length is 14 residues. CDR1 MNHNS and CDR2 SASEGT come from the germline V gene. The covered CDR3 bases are TGTGCCAGCAGTGATCTTCCTCGGGGGTCACCA. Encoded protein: CASSDLPRGSP. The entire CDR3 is CASSDLPRGSPLFF.

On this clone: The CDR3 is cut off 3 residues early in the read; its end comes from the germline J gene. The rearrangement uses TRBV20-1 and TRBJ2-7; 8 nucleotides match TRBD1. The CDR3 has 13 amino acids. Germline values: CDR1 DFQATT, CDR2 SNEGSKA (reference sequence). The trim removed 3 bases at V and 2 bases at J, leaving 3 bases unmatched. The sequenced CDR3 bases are TGCAGTGCTAGTTGGGACAGGCCCTACGAG. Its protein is CSASWDRPYE. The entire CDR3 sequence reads CSASWDRPYEQYF.

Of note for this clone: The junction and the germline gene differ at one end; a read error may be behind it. CDR3: CASSQLGSGETQYF. CDR3 DNA, as far as it was read: TGTGCTAGCAGCCAACTAGGGTCGGGAGAGACC. This chain uses TRBV7-7 with TRBJ2-5; maybe TRBD2 (5 bases). The read finishes 3 residues shy of the CDR3 end, and the germline J gene is used to complete it. The CDR3 contains 14 residues. CDR1 is SSHAT, CDR2 FNYEAQ, per germline (reference sequence).

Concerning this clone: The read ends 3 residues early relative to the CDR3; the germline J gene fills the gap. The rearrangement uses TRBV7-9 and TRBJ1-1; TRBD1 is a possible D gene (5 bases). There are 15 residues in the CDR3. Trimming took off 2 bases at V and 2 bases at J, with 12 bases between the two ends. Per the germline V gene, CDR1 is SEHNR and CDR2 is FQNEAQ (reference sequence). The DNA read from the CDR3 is TGTGCCAGCAGCTTACAGGGAATGGGAAACACTGAA. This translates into CASSLQGMGNTE. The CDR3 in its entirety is CASSLQGMGNTEAFF.

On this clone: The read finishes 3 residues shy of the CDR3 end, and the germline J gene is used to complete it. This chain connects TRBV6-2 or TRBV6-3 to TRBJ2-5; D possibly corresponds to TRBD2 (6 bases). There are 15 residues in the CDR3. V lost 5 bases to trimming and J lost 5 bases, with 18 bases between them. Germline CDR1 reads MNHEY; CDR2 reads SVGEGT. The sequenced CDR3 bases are TGTGCCAGCAGTCTATCTTTGGGACTCGGCGAGACC. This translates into CASSLSLGLGET. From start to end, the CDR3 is CASSLSLGLGETQYF.